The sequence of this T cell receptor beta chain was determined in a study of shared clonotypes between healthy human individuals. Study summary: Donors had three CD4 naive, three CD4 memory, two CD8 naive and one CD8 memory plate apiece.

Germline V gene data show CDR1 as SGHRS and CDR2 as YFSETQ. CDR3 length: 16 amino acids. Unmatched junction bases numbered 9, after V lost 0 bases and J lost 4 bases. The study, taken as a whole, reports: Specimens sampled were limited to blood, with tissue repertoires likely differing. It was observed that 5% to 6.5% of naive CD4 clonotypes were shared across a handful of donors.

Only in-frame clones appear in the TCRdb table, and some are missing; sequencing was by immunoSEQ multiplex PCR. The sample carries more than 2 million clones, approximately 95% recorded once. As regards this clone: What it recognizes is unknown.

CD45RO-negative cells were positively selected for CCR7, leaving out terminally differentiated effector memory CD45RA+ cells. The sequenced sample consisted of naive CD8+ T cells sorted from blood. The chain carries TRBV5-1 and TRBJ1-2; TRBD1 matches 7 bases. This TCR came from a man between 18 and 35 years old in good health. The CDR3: CASSLEDGTVTYGYTF. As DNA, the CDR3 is TGCGCCAGCAGCTTGGAGGACGGGACAGTCACCTATGGCTACACCTTC.